The T cell receptor (beta chain) described here comes from a study of CD8+ T cells in alopecia areata. General study points: Across lesional scalp, and particularly alopecia totalis/universalis, clonality surpassed that of normal scalp.

As regards this clone: Its antigen is not known.

CDR1 is PRHDT, CDR2 FYEKMQ, per germline (reference sequence). V lost 3 bases to trimming and J lost 9 bases; unmatched junction nucleotides: 7. The CDR3 contains 15 residues. Reverse transcription of extracted RNA yielded cDNA, which provided the sequencing template. The protocol was immunoSEQ multiplex PCR, while the TCRdb copy is restricted to in-frame clones and leaves out a portion. The sample includes 50,000 to 70,000 clones, around 47% of them seen just once. What was sequenced was NKG2D-low CD8+ T cells sorted from blood. The receptor was derived from a human donor with alopecia areata. The V gene is TRBV13, the J gene TRBJ2-1, with 11 bases matching TRBD2. The CDR3 DNA is TGTGCCAGCAGCTTGATAGCGGGGGGGATCCGTGAGCAGTTCTTC. This gives the protein CASSLIAGGIREQFF. The full variable domain, in which reference TRBV13 and TRBJ2-1 provide the parts outside the CDR3, is AAGVIQSPRHLIKEKRETATLKCYPIPRHDTVYWYQQGPGQDPQFLISFYEKMQSDKGSIPDRFSAQQFSDYHSELNMSSLELGDSALYFCASSLIAGGIREQFFGPGTRLTVL.